Below are 3 T cell receptor beta chains sequenced from a single sample in a study of blood T cell repertoires in COVID-19. The method was immunoSEQ multiplex PCR; TCRdb's version includes in-frame clones alone and lacks a portion of them. The data contain 74,000 or so clones, 89% of them seen just once; the ten biggest clones take up roughly 8%. Sequenced input: peripheral blood. Receptors were obtained from a man aged 50 to 59 with active COVID-19.

This clone was recorded a few times. V and J are TRBV27 and TRBJ1-6; D may be TRBD1 (6 bases). This CDR3 is 14 amino acids long. V shed 3 bases and J shed 10 bases, with 13 bases lying between them. Germline V gene sequence: CDR1 MNHEY, CDR2 SMNVEV (reference sequence). CDR3 in amino acids: CASSFGQGISPLHF. The CDR3 DNA is TGTGCCAGCAGTTTCGGGCAGGGGATCTCACCCCTCCACTTT.

V is TRBV2 and J is TRBJ2-7, with TRBD2 matching 10 bases. The V segment lost 3 bases and the J segment 4 bases; nucleotides outside the gene matches: 6. Germline V gene sequence: CDR1 SNHLY, CDR2 FYNNEI. The length of the CDR3 is 15 residues. This CDR3 is CASSESQRGGYEQYF. DNA of the CDR3: TGTGCCAGCAGTGAGAGCCAGCGGGGGGGTTACGAGCAGTACTTC.

The J gene is TRBJ2-7, the V gene TRBV14, with D possibly matching TRBD2 (7 bases). Trimming left V 5 bases short and J 2 bases short, with 19 bases between. This CDR3 is 16 amino acids long. Per germline, CDR1 SGHDN and CDR2 FVKESK. CDR3 nucleotides: TGTGCCAGCAGCGCGCGGGGGCGCAAGGGGACCTACGAGCAGTACTTC. Translation: CASSARGRKGTYEQYF.